These 8 T cell receptor beta chains were all obtained from the same sample, sequenced in a study of blood T cell repertoires in COVID-19. Sequenced by immunoSEQ multiplex PCR; TCRdb stores in-frame clones only, minus some. The sample carries hundreds of thousands of clones, more than 75% recorded once. Sequenced sample: peripheral blood. All receptors derive from a woman between 40 and 55 years old who had recovered from COVID-19.

V is TRBV6-2 or TRBV6-3 and J is TRBJ1-4, with D perhaps TRBD1 (6 bases). The CDR3 extends over 14 amino acids. Trimming removed 5 bases at V and 8 bases at J, with 15 bases between. Per germline, CDR1 MNHEY and CDR2 SVGEGT. Written as DNA, the CDR3 is TGTGCCAGCAGTCGACAGGCCGGTCGAGAAAAACTGTTTTTT. Its translation: CASSRQAGREKLFF.

This clone was counted only a few times. The V and J genes are TRBV10-3 and TRBJ2-3, with 8 bases fitting TRBD1. The CDR3 runs to 14 residues. Germline loops: CDR1 ENHRY, CDR2 SYGVKD. V trimming: 7 bases; J trimming: 6 bases; junction bases outside the gene matches: 9. CDR3 region: CAITNTGGGDTQYF. CDR3 DNA: TGTGCCATCACCAATACAGGGGGTGGCGATACGCAGTATTTT.

The CDR3 spells CASSSGGSVADTQYF. CDR3 sequence (DNA): TGTGCCAGCAGTTCTGGTGGGAGTGTGGCAGATACGCAGTATTTT. The rearrangement joins TRBV2 to TRBJ2-3; D is possibly TRBD2 (5 bases). This CDR3 has 15 residues. V lost 5 bases and J lost 4, with 16 bases in between. Germline CDR1 is SNHLY and CDR2 is FYNNEI.

The gene calls are TRBV11-2 and TRBJ2-5; unclear D gene. Germline V lookup: CDR1 SGHAT, CDR2 FQNNGV. CDR3 length equals 14 residues. V gave up 1 base and J gave up 2 bases, with 8 bases separating them. CDR3 residues: CASSLVATQETQYF. The CDR3 nucleotides read TGTGCCAGCAGCTTAGTGGCAACACAAGAGACCCAGTACTTC. The whole variable domain, remainder taken from reference TRBV11-2 and TRBJ2-5, is EAGVAQSPRYKIIEKRQSVAFWCNPISGHATLYWYQQILGQGPKLLIQFQNNGVVDDSQLPKDRFSAERLKGVDSTLKIQPAKLEDSAVYLCASSLVATQETQYFGPGTRLLVL.

The gene calls are TRBV24-1 and TRBJ2-2; TRBD2 matches 7 bases. This CDR3 is built from 16 residues. J lost 5 bases, V lost 2 bases, and 7 bases had no gene match. Germline V CDR1 and CDR2: KGHDR, SFDVKD. DNA for the CDR3: TGTGCCACCAGTGATTCTCGGCTAGCGGTGACCGGGGAGCTGTTTTTT. This gives the protein CATSDSRLAVTGELFF.

The gene calls are TRBV7-2 and TRBJ2-1, with a possible D match to TRBD1 (5 bases). V was clipped by 5 bases and J by 7 bases, with 18 bases between them. The CDR3 length is 15 residues. Germline V CDR1 and CDR2: SGHTA, FQGNSA. The CDR3 sequence: CASSLAWGSGNEQFF. CDR3 bases: TGTGCCAGCAGCCTGGCCTGGGGCTCTGGGAATGAGCAGTTCTTC. The full variable domain, completed using reference TRBV7-2 and TRBJ2-1, is GAGVSQSPSNKVTEKGKDVELRCDPISGHTALYWYRQSLGQGLEFLIYFQGNSAPDKSGLPSDRFSAERTGGSVSTLTIQRTQQEDSAVYLCASSLAWGSGNEQFFGPGTRLTVL.

This clone is a singleton in its sample. This chain uses TRBV19 with TRBJ1-2; D is unclear. Trimming took 5 bases from V and 4 from J, leaving 17 bases between them. The CDR3 is 15 amino acids. The germline V gene has CDR1 LNHDA and CDR2 SQIVND (reference sequence). The CDR3 reads CASSPTPAAAYGYTF. CDR3 bases: TGTGCCAGTAGTCCAACCCCCGCCGCGGCCTATGGCTACACCTTC.

A few counts support this clone. Additional DNA sequences in this sample encode the identical CDR3. This chain uses TRBV19 with TRBJ1-4; D is perhaps TRBD1 (6 bases). Trimming removed 0 bases from V and 8 bases from J, with 13 bases in between. The CDR3 consists of 15 residues. CDR1 is LNHDA and CDR2 is SQIVND in the germline V gene (reference sequence). The DNA for the CDR3 is TGTGCCAGTAGTATAGATCTTGGGGGCGGCGAAAAACTGTTTTTT. Protein product: CASSIDLGGGEKLFF.